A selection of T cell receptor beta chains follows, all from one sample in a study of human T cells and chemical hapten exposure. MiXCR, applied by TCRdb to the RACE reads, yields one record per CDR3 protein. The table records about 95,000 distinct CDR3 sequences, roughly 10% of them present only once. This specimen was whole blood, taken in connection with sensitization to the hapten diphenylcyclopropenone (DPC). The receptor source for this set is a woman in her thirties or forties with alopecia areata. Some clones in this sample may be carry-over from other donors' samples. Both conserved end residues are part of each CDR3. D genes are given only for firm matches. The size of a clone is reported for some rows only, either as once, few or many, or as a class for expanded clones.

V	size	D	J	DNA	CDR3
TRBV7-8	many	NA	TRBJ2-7	TGTGCCAGCAGCCCGGCAGGGGGGGCCTACGAGCAGTACTTC	CASSPAGGAYEQYF
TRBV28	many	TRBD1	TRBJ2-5	TGTGCCAGCAGCAATTTCCGGACAGGGAATATTGAGACCCAGTACTTC	CASSNFRTGNIETQYF
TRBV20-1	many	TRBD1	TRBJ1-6	TGCAGTGCTAGAGATTCGGGCAGGGGGAATTCACCCCTCCACTTT	CSARDSGRGNSPLHF
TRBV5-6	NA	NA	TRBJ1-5	TGTGCCAGCAGCTTGACGGCCTTAAATCAGCCCCAGCATTTT	CASSLTALNQPQHF
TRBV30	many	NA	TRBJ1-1	TGTGCCTGGAGATCTCTGAACACTGAAGCTTTCTTT	CAWRSLNTEAFF
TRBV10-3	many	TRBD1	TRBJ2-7	TGTGCCAGTTCCGAGACAGGGGGCTCCTACGAGCAGTACTTC	CASSETGGSYEQYF
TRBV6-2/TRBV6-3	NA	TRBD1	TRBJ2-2	TGTGCCAGCAGAAAATCCGGGACAGGGGCCGGGGAGCTGTTTTTT	CASRKSGTGAGELFF
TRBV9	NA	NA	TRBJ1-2	TGTGCCAGCAGCGTAGATTTGGGGGAACGGGTGTCCGGCTACACCTTC	CASSVDLGERVSGYTF
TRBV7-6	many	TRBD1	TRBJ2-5	TGTGCCAGCAGCTACGGGACAGGGGCCGAGACCCAGTACTTC	CASSYGTGAETQYF
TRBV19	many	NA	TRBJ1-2	TGTGCCAGTTCCCCGGCCCGGGCAGCCGAGGGGTATGGCTACACCTTC	CASSPARAAEGYGYTF
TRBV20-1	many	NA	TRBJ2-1	TGCAGTGCTAGTGCGGGGGCCCATTTCGATGAGCAGTTCTTC	CSASAGAHFDEQFF
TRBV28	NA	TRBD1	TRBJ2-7	TGTGCCAGCAGTGGGACAGGGACGATTGGTGACGAGCAGTACTTC	CASSGTGTIGDEQYF
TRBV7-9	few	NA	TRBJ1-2	TGTGCCAGCAGCCAGTCCCCCAGCAATGGCTACACCTTC	CASSQSPSNGYTF
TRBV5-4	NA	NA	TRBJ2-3	TGTGCCAGCAGCCCCTTTAGGTCTAGCACAGATACGCAGTATTTT	CASSPFRSSTDTQYF
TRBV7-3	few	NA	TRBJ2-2	TGTGCCAGCAGCTTAAGCGGAAAGCTCGCCGGGGAGCTGTTTTTT	CASSLSGKLAGELFF
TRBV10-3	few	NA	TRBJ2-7	TGTGCCATCAGTGACCCAACAGGGTCCTACGAGCAGTACTTC	CAISDPTGSYEQYF
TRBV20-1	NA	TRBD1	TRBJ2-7	TGCGGTGCTAAGAGGACAGGGGGCACGTACGAGCAGTACTTC	CGAKRTGGTYEQYF
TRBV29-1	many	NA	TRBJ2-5	TGCAGCCCATCCACAACTGAGACCCAGTACTTC	CSPSTTETQYF
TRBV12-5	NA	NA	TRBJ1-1	TGTGCTAGTGGCCCGGGACCGATTGGGACCGAAGCTTTCTTT	CASGPGPIGTEAFF
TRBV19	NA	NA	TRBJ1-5	TGTGCCAGTAGTATAACGGGGGCGCGAAGCAATCAGCCCCAGCATTTT	CASSITGARSNQPQHF
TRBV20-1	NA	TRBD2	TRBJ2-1	TGCAGCTCCGGGCTAGCGGGAGGTACAAGTGAGCAGTTCTTC	CSSGLAGGTSEQFF
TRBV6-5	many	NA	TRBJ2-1	TGTGCCAGCAGTTACGACAGGAGGAATGAGCAGTTCTTC	CASSYDRRNEQFF
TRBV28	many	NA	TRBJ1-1	TGTGCCAGCAGTCACCAGGGAGAAGCTTTCTTT	CASSHQGEAFF
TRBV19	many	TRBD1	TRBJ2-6	TGTGCCAGTAAAAGGCAGGGGGTTCCCTCTGGGGCCAACGTCCTGACTTTC	CASKRQGVPSGANVLTF